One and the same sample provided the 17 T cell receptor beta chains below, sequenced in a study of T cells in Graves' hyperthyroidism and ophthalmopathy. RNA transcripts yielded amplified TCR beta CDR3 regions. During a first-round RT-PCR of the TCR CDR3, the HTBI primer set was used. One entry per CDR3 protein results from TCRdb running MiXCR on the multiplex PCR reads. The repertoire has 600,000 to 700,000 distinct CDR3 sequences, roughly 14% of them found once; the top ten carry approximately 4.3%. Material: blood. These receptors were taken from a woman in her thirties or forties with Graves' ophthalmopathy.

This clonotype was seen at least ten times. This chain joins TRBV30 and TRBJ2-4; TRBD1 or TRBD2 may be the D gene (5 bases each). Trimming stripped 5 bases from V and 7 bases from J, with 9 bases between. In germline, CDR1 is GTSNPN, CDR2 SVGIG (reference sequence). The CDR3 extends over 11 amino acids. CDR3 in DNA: TGTGCCTGGGGGACGTTGAACATTCAGTACTTC. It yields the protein CAWGTLNIQYF.

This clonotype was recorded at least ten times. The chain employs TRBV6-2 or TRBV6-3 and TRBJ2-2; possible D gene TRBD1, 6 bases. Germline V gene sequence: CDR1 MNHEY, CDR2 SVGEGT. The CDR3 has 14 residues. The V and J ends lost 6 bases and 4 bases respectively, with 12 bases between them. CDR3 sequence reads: CASSPGTSTGELFF. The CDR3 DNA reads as TGTGCCAGCAGCCCCGGGACAAGCACCGGGGAGCTGTTTTTT.

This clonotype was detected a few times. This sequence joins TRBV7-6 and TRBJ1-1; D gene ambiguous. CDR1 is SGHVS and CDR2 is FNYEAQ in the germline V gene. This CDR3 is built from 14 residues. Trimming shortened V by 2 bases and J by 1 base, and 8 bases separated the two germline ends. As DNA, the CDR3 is TGTGCCAGCAGCTTAAGCCGCAAGAACACTGAAGCTTTCTTT. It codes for CASSLSRKNTEAFF.

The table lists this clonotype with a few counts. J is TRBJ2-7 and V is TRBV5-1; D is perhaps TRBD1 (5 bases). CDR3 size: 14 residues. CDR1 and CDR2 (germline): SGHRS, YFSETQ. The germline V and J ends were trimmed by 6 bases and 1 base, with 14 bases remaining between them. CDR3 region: CASTDPAGSYEQYF. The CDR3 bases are TGCGCCAGCACCGATCCTGCAGGGTCCTACGAGCAGTACTTC.

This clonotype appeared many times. The CDR3 reads CASSLMGGARNTEAFF. As DNA, the CDR3 is TGCGCCAGCAGCTTGATGGGGGGCGCGAGGAACACTGAAGCTTTCTTT. The chain carries TRBV5-1 and TRBJ1-1, with D maybe TRBD1 (6 bases). Trimming left V 1 base short and J 1 base short, with 14 bases between. The CDR3 extends over 16 amino acids. Germline V gene data show CDR1 as SGHRS and CDR2 as YFSETQ.

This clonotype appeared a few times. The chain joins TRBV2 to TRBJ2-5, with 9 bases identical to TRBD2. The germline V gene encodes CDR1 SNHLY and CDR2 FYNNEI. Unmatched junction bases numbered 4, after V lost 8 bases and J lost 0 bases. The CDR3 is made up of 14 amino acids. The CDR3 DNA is TGTGCCAGCGTGAAGCGGGAGGACCAAGAGACCCAGTACTTC. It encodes CASVKREDQETQYF.

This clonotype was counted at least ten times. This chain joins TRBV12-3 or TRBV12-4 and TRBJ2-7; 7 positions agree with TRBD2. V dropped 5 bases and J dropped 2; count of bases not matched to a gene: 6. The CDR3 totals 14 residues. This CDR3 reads CASSPSRGTYEQYF. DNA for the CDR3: TGTGCCAGCAGTCCATCGCGGGGGACCTACGAGCAGTACTTC.

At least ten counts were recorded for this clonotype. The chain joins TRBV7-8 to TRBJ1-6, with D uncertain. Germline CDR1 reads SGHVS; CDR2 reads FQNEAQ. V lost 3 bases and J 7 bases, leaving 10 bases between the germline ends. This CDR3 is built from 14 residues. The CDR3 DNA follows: TGTGCCAGCAGCTTCGACTGGGCGAATTCACCCCTCCACTTT. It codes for CASSFDWANSPLHF. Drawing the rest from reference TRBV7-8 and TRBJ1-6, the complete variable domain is GAGVSQSPRYKVAKRGQDVALRCDPISGHVSLFWYQQALGQGPEFLTYFQNEAQLDKSGLPSDRFFAERPEGSVSTLKIQRTQQEDSAVYLCASSFDWANSPLHFGNGTRLTVT.

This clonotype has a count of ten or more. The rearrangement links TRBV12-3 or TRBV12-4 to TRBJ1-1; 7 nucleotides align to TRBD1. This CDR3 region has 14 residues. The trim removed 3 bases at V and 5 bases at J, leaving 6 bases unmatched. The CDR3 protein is CASSFRQGRTEAFF. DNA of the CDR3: TGTGCCAGCAGTTTCCGACAGGGACGGACTGAAGCTTTCTTT.

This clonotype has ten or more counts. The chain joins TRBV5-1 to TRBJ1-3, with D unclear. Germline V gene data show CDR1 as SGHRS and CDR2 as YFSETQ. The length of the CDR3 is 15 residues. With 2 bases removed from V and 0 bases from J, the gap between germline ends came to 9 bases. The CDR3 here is CASSLSPTSGNTIYF. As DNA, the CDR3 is TGCGCCAGCAGCTTAAGTCCGACCTCTGGAAACACCATATATTTT.

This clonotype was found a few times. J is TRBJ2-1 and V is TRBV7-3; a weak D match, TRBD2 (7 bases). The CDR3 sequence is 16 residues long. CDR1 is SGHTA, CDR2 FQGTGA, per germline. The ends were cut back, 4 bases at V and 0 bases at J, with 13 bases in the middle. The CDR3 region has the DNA TGTGCCAGCAGCTCCAGGGGCGGGAGCTCCTACAATGAGCAGTTCTTC. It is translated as CASSSRGGSSYNEQFF.

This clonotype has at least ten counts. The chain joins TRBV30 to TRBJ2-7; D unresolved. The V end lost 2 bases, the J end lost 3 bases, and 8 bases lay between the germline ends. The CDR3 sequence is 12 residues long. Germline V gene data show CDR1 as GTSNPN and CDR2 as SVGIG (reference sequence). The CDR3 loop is CAWSPLDYEQYF. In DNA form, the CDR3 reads TGTGCCTGGAGTCCTCTAGACTACGAGCAGTACTTC. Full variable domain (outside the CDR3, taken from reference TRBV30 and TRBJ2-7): SQTIHQWPATLVQPVGSPLSLECTVEGTSNPNLYWYRQAAGRGLQLLFYSVGIGQISSEVPQNLSASRPQDRQFILSSKKLLLSDSGFYLCAWSPLDYEQYFGPGTRLTVT.

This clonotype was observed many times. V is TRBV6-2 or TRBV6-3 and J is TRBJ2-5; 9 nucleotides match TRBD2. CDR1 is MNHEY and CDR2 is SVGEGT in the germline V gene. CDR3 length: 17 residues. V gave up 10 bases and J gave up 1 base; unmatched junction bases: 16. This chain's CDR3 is CATVHGVLAGFQETQYF. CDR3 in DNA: TGTGCCACCGTCCACGGGGTCCTAGCGGGATTCCAAGAGACCCAGTACTTC.

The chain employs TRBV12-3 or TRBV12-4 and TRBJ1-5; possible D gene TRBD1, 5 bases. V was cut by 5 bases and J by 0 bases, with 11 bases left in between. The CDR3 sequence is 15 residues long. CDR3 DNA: TGTGCCAGCAGTGACCGGGACCATAGCAATCAGCCCCAGCATTTT. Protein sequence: CASSDRDHSNQPQHF.

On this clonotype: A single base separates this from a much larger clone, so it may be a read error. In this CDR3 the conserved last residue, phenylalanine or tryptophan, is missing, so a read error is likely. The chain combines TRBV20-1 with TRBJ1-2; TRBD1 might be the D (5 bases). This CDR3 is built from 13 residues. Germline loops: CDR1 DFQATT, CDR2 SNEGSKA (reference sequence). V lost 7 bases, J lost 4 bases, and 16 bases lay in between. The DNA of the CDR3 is TGCAGTGTCACCCCGGGGCACGGCTATGGCTACACCCTC. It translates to CSVTPGHGYGYTL.

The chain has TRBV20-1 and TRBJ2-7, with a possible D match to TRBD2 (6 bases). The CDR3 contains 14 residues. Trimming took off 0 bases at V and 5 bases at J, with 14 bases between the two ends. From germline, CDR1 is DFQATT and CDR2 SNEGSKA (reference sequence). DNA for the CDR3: TGCAGTGCTAGAGATTCCGGGAGTTACGACGAGCAGTACTTC. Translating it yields CSARDSGSYDEQYF.

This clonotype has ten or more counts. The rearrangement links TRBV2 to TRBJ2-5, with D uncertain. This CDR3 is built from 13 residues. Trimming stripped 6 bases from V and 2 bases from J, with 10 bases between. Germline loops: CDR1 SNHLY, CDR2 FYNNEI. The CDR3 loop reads CASRRSPQETQYF. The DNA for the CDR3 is TGTGCCAGCAGACGGTCCCCACAAGAGACCCAGTACTTC.